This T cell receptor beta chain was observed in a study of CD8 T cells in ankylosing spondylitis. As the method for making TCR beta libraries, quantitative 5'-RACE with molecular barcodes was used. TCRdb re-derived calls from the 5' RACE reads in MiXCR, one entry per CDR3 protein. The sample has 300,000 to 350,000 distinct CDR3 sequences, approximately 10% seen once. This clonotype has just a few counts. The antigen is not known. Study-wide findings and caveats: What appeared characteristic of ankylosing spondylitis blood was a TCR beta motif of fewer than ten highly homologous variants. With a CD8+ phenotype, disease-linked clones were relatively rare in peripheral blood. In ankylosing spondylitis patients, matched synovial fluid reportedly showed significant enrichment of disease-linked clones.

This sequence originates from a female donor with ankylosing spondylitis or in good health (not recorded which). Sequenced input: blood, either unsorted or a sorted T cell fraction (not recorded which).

The CDR3 DNA follows: TGTGCCAGCAGCTTATTAGGCCAAGGGTCCCTCTACGAGCAGTACTTC. Its protein product is CASSLLGQGSLYEQYF. This chain connects TRBV7-2 to TRBJ2-7; no clear D gene. The germline V gene encodes CDR1 SGHTA and CDR2 FQGNSA. V was trimmed by 2 bases and J by 3 bases, leaving 17 bases between them. This CDR3 comprises 16 residues.